Below are 24 T cell receptor beta chains sequenced from a single sample in a study of cytotoxic CD8 clonotypes in ibrutinib-treated CLL. Clones were read by immunoSEQ multiplex PCR, and TCRdb kept only the in-frame ones, dropping some. The table includes under 200,000 clones, approximately 84% detected once. The source was PBMCs, collected after 24 months of ibrutinib treatment. These TCRs come from a human donor with chronic lymphocytic leukemia.

The chain combines TRBV30 with TRBJ1-5, with TRBD1 matching over 9 bases. J gave up 5 bases and V 1 base, and 3 bases lay outside the gene matches. This CDR3 comprises 14 residues. The germline CDR1 and CDR2 sequences are GTSNPN and SVGIG (reference sequence). The CDR3 region has the DNA TGTGCCTGGAGTGGGGGACAGGGCTATCAGCCCCAGCATTTT. This codes for CAWSGGQGYQPQHF.

To note about this clone: At one boundary the junction diverges from the germline segment, which might be a read error. The chain uses TRBV7-2 and TRBJ2-1, with 9 bases lining up with TRBD2. Germline V gene sequence: CDR1 SGHTA, CDR2 FQGNSA. This CDR3 region has 12 residues. The CDR3 protein is CASSLKASGILF. CDR3 nucleotide sequence: TGTGCCAGCAGCTTGAAGGCTAGCGGGATCCTCTTC.

This chain uses TRBV15 with TRBJ2-1; 10 bases agree with TRBD2. The length of the CDR3 is 17 residues. With 6 bases clipped from V and 5 bases from J, the junction kept 13 bases outside the gene matches. The germline V gene encodes CDR1 LNHNV and CDR2 YYDKDF (reference sequence). This CDR3 reads CATSQGGAGGQDNEQFF. CDR3 in DNA: TGTGCCACCAGTCAAGGCGGAGCGGGAGGGCAGGACAATGAGCAGTTCTTC. Based on the CDR3 plus reference TRBV15 and TRBJ2-1, the full variable domain is DAMVIQNPRYQVTQFGKPVTLSCSQTLNHNVMYWYQQKSSQAPKLLFHYYDKDFNNEADTPDNFQSRRPNTSFCFLDIRSPGLGDTAMYLCATSQGGAGGQDNEQFFGPGTRLTVL.

The chain recombines TRBV28 with TRBJ2-3; 14 bases align to TRBD2. This CDR3 has 17 residues. Germline CDR1 is MDHEN and CDR2 is SYDVKM. V was clipped by 2 bases and J by 5 bases; unmatched bases: 6. This CDR3 is CASSLAGLAGALDTQYF. CDR3 DNA sequence: TGTGCCAGCAGTTTAGCGGGACTAGCGGGAGCACTAGATACGCAGTATTTT.

Written as DNA, the CDR3 is TGTGCCAGCAGCGTAGTGGATACAACCGGGGAGCTGTTTTTT. Residues: CASSVVDTTGELFF. The chain uses TRBV9 and TRBJ2-2; D is unresolved. Trimming stripped 0 bases from V and 5 bases from J, with 8 bases between. The CDR3 contains 14 residues. Germline CDR1 is SGDLS and CDR2 is YYNGEE.

The rearrangement uses TRBV19 and TRBJ1-5, with TRBD1 identical over 8 bases. V was clipped by 1 base and J by 6 bases; unmatched bases: 5. CDR3 length: 15 residues. Germline V gene data show CDR1 as LNHDA and CDR2 as SQIVND (reference sequence). In DNA, the CDR3 is TGTGCCAGTAGTATAGTAACAGGGGGTAGTCAGCCCCAGCATTTT. Its translation is CASSIVTGGSQPQHF.

The chain has TRBV28 and TRBJ1-2; perhaps TRBD1 as D (5 bases). The CDR3 consists of 15 residues. Trimming pared 5 bases from V and 6 bases from J, leaving 19 bases between. The V gene's germline CDR1 is MDHEN and CDR2 SYDVKM. CDR3 sequence (DNA): TGTGCCAGCAGTATATCATTTGGGGGGGTCCATGGCTACACCTTC. It specifies CASSISFGGVHGYTF.

Many counts were recorded for this clone. The CDR3 loop is CASSVNSLLNTEAFF. CDR3 sequence (DNA): TGTGCCAGCAGCGTAAACAGCCTCCTGAACACTGAAGCTTTCTTT. The V call is TRBV5-8, the J call TRBJ1-1; D is unresolved. V lost 4 bases to trimming and J lost 0 bases, with 13 bases between them. This CDR3 comprises 15 residues. Looked up from germline, CDR1 is SGHTS and CDR2 is YDEGEE.

V is TRBV5-1 and J is TRBJ2-2; tentatively, D is TRBD2 (5 bases). Germline CDR1 SGHRS, CDR2 YFSETQ. The V gene lost 2 bases and the J gene lost 5 bases, with 13 bases spanning the gap. There are 15 residues in the CDR3. CDR3 loop: CASSLGPSGTGELFF. CDR3 DNA: TGCGCCAGCAGCTTAGGCCCTTCGGGAACCGGGGAGCTGTTTTTT.

The gene calls are TRBV5-1 and TRBJ1-1; the D gene is possibly TRBD1 (5 bases). Germline V gene lookup returns CDR1 SGHRS and CDR2 YFSETQ. This CDR3 is built from 12 residues. V gave up 2 bases and J gave up 3 bases, with 5 bases separating them. DNA of the CDR3: TGCGCCAGCAGCTTAGGGGACACTGAAGCTTTCTTT. Protein sequence: CASSLGDTEAFF. Full variable domain (rest looked up from reference TRBV5-1 and TRBJ1-1): KAGVTQTPRYLIKTRGQQVTLSCSPISGHRSVSWYQQTPGQGLQFLFEYFSETQRNKGNFPGRFSGRQFSNSRSEMNVSTLELGDSALYLCASSLGDTEAFFGQGTRLTVV.

The rearrangement links TRBV5-1 to TRBJ2-1, with 12 positions matching TRBD2. The germline CDR1 and CDR2 sequences are SGHRS and YFSETQ. The CDR3 runs 15 residues. V shed 4 bases, J shed 7 bases, and the junction held 6 bases outside the gene matches. The CDR3 DNA reads TGCGCCAGCAGCCTGGGGACTAGCGGGCTAAATGAGCAGTTCTTC. Translating it yields CASSLGTSGLNEQFF.

The V and J genes are TRBV12-5 and TRBJ1-5, with D possibly TRBD1 on 6 matching bases. CDR3 length: 17 residues. Germline CDR1 reads LGHNT; CDR2 reads FRNRAP. Trimming removed 5 bases from V and 1 base from J, with 18 bases in between. The CDR3 is CASGGPQGGGSNQPQHF. The CDR3 DNA follows: TGTGCTAGTGGTGGACCACAGGGAGGTGGCAGCAATCAGCCCCAGCATTTT.

This chain joins TRBV6-6 and TRBJ1-5, with TRBD1 as a possible D gene (6 bases). The CDR3 contains 13 residues. V lost 8 bases and J lost 1, with 9 bases in between. CDR1 is MNHNY, CDR2 SVGAGI, per germline (reference sequence). CDR3 sequence (DNA): TGTGCCAGCTCGGGGGGCAGCAATCAGCCCCAGCATTTT. Translated, it gives CASSGGSNQPQHF.

The V call is TRBV18, the J call TRBJ1-5; TRBD1 is a possible D gene (6 bases). The CDR3 runs 16 residues. Germline lookup yields CDR1 KGHSH and CDR2 LQKENI. The V end was cut by 0 bases, the J end by 1 base, with 10 bases between. CDR3 sequence reads: CASSPPGGASNQPQHF. In DNA form, the CDR3 reads TGTGCCAGCTCACCACCGGGGGGGGCGAGCAATCAGCCCCAGCATTTT. The full variable domain, its missing parts supplied by reference TRBV18 and TRBJ1-5, is NAGVMQNPRHLVRRRGQEARLRCSPMKGHSHVYWYRQLPEEGLKFMVYLQKENIIDESGMPKERFSAEFPKEGPSILRIQQVVRGDSAAYFCASSPPGGASNQPQHFGDGTRLSIL.

The chain employs TRBV5-1 and TRBJ2-5, with 8 bases identical to TRBD1. Per the germline V gene, CDR1 is SGHRS and CDR2 is YFSETQ. V gave up 4 bases and J gave up 0 bases; unmatched junction bases: 5. The CDR3 covers 15 residues. The CDR3 bases are TGCGCCAGCAGCCAAGTGGACAGGGACCAAGAGACCCAGTACTTC. As protein: CASSQVDRDQETQYF. The variable domain in full, with the rest retrieved from reference TRBV5-1 and TRBJ2-5, is KAGVTQTPRYLIKTRGQQVTLSCSPISGHRSVSWYQQTPGQGLQFLFEYFSETQRNKGNFPGRFSGRQFSNSRSEMNVSTLELGDSALYLCASSQVDRDQETQYFGPGTRLLVL.

The chain combines TRBV29-1 with TRBJ2-2; TRBD2 agrees at 10 bases. Germline V gene lookup returns CDR1 SQVTM and CDR2 ANQGSEA. Trimming took 5 bases from V and 2 from J; bases not matched to a gene: 8. The CDR3 loop spans 16 amino acids. This chain's CDR3 is CSVLPLAGDNTGELFF. The CDR3 coding sequence is TGCAGCGTTCTCCCCCTAGCGGGAGACAACACCGGGGAGCTGTTTTTT.

The chain couples TRBV9 to TRBJ2-1, with 7 nucleotides matching TRBD1. Germline V lookup: CDR1 SGDLS, CDR2 YYNGEE. The CDR3 is 12 amino acids. V shed 5 bases, J shed 5 bases, and the junction held 1 base outside the gene matches. The CDR3 reads CASRGQNNEQFF. As DNA, the CDR3 is TGTGCCAGCAGGGGACAGAACAATGAGCAGTTCTTC.

V and J are TRBV18 and TRBJ1-6; the D is unclear. The V end lost 1 base, the J end lost 0 bases, and 10 bases lay between the germline ends. CDR1 is KGHSH and CDR2 is LQKENI in the germline V gene. This CDR3 region has 17 residues. CDR3 in amino acids: CASSPQTPGSYNSPLHF. CDR3 sequence (DNA): TGTGCCAGCTCACCACAGACACCTGGCTCCTATAATTCACCCCTCCACTTT.

The gene calls are TRBV18 and TRBJ1-2; D possibly corresponds to TRBD1 (6 bases). From germline, CDR1 is KGHSH and CDR2 LQKENI. The CDR3 consists of 15 residues. V dropped 3 bases and J dropped 4 bases, with 15 bases sitting between them. The CDR3: CASSPTTGRSYGYTF. CDR3 coding DNA: TGTGCCAGCTCACCTACGACAGGCAGGAGCTATGGCTACACCTTC.

The chain couples TRBV13 to TRBJ1-2, with a weak D call TRBD1 (5 bases). Germline assignment: CDR1 PRHDT and CDR2 FYEKMQ (reference sequence). The germline V and J ends were trimmed by 5 bases and 1 base, with 14 bases remaining between them. The length of the CDR3 is 15 residues. CDR3 loop: CASSRRGGRNYGYTF. The DNA of the CDR3 is TGTGCCAGCAGCCGAAGGGGAGGTCGTAACTATGGCTACACCTTC.

This clone showed up just a few times. The chain employs TRBV4-2 and TRBJ2-1; 9 bases are a match to TRBD2. The germline CDR1 and CDR2 sequences are LGHNA and YNFKEQ. The CDR3 runs 17 residues. The ends lost 0 bases at V and 4 bases at J; junction bases unmatched: 7. The CDR3 DNA sequence: TGTGCCAGCAGCCAAGAAGGGGCTAGCGGGGCGTACAATGAGCAGTTCTTC. It yields the protein CASSQEGASGAYNEQFF.

V usage is TRBV29-1 and J usage is TRBJ1-2, with TRBD1 matching 9 bases. J gave up 7 bases and V 1 base, and 7 bases lay outside the gene matches. CDR1 is SQVTM and CDR2 is ANQGSEA in the germline V gene. The CDR3 loop spans 14 amino acids. As DNA, the CDR3 is TGCAGCGTTGAAGGGAGGGACAGGGCGGGTGGCTACACCTTC. Amino acid sequence: CSVEGRDRAGGYTF.

The genes are TRBV2 and TRBJ2-5, with TRBD1 as a possible D gene (6 bases). Looked up from germline, CDR1 is SNHLY and CDR2 is FYNNEI. Trimming removed 3 bases at V and 5 bases at J, with 19 bases between. The CDR3 extends over 16 amino acids. The CDR3 protein is CASSDWDTKMGETQYF. The CDR3 coding sequence is TGTGCCAGCAGTGATTGGGACACCAAGATGGGGGAGACCCAGTACTTC. Together with reference TRBV2 and TRBJ2-5, the CDR3 gives the full variable domain: EPEVTQTPSHQVTQMGQEVILRCVPISNHLYFYWYRQILGQKVEFLVSFYNNEISEKSEIFDDQFSVERPDGSNFTLKIRSTKLEDSAMYFCASSDWDTKMGETQYFGPGTRLLVL.

The chain joins TRBV9 to TRBJ2-7, with a tentative D call TRBD1 (5 bases). The CDR3 totals 14 residues. Germline assignment: CDR1 SGDLS and CDR2 YYNGEE. V lost 3 bases, J lost 0 bases, and 10 bases lay in between. The CDR3 nucleotides read TGTGCCAGCAGCGATCAGGGTAGCTCCTACGAGCAGTACTTC. It yields the protein CASSDQGSSYEQYF.